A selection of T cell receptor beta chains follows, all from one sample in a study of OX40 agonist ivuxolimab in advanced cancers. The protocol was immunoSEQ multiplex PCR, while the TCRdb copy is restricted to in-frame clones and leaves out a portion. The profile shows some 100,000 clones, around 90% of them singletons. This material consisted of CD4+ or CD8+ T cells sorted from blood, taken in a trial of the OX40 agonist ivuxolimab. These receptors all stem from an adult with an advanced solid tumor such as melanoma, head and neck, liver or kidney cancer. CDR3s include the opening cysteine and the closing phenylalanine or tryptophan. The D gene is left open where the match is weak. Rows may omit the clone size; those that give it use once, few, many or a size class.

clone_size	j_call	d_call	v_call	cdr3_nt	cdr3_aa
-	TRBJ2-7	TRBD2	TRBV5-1	TGCGCCAGCAGCCTCAGCGGGGGGGCCGTCGAGCAGTACTTC	CASSLSGGAVEQYF
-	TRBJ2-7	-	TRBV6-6	TGTGCCAGCAGTCCCCGTCCTTGGAGGAGCTCCTACGAGCAGTACTTC	CASSPRPWRSSYEQYF
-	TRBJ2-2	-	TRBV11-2	TGTGCCAGCAGTCACCGGACAGCGAACACCGGGGAGCTGTTTTTT	CASSHRTANTGELFF
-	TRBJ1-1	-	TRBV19	TGTGCCAGTACGGGAGCCCTGAACACTGAAGCTTTCTTT	CASTGALNTEAFF
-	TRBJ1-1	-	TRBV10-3	TGTGCCATCAGCCCTAAGGACAGCACTGAAGCTTTCTTT	CAISPKDSTEAFF
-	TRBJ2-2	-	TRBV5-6	TGTGCCAGCAGCTTCCTCGGTAACACCGGGGAGCTGTTTTTT	CASSFLGNTGELFF
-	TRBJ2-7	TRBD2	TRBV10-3	TGTGCCATCAGTGAGCAACAGCGGGGAGGGTCCGAGCAGTACTTC	CAISEQQRGGSEQYF
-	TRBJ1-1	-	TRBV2	TGTGCCAGCAGTCGACAGTCTTTCCCTGAAGCTTTCTTT	CASSRQSFPEAFF
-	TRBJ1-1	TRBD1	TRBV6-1	TGTGCCAGCAGTGAACCATGGACAGGGGAAGCTTTCTTT	CASSEPWTGEAFF
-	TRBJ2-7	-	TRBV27	TGTGCCAGCCAGCCCGCTCGGGCAGGGATCTACGAGCAGTACTTC	CASQPARAGIYEQYF
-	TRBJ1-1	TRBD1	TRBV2	TGTGCCATAGCGGGGGGACAGGGGACCCAAGGGTTGAACACTGAAGCTTTCTTT	CAIAGGQGTQGLNTEAFF
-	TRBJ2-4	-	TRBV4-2	TGTGCCAGCAGCCAAGATGGCGGGGTGGGCAAAAACATTCAGTACTTC	CASSQDGGVGKNIQYF
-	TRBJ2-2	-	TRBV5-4	TGTGCCAGCAGCTTCGGGGGGCACACCGGGGAGCTGTTTTTT	CASSFGGHTGELFF
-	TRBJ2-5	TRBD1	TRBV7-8	TGTGCCAGCAGCGTCAGACAGGGGGCGAAAGAGACCCAGTACTTC	CASSVRQGAKETQYF
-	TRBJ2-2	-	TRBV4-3	TGCGCCAGCAGCCCGGAGGGACCGCCTTACACCGGGGAGCTGTTTTTT	CASSPEGPPYTGELFF
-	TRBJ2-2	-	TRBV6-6	TGTGCCAGCAGTCCCGAGGTGCAGGAGCTGTTTTTT	CASSPEVQELFF
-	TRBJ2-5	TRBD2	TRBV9	TGTGCCAGCAGCTCGACTAGCGGGGGGGCCGCGGAGACCCAGTACTTC	CASSSTSGGAAETQYF
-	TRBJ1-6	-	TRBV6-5	TGTGCCAGCAGTACCGGGACAAAAAAAGGGGCCCTCCACTTT	CASSTGTKKGALHF
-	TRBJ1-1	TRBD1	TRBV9	TGTGCCAGCAGCAAGGGACAGAAAAACACTGAAGCTTTCTTT	CASSKGQKNTEAFF
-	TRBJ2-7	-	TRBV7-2	TGTGCCAGCAGCTTGGCTACAGGCCCCAGAGAGCAGTACTTC	CASSLATGPREQYF
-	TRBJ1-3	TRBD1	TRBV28	TGTGCCAGCAGTTTATCCGGACAGGGGACGGGAAACACCATATATTTT	CASSLSGQGTGNTIYF
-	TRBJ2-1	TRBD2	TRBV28	TGTGCCAGCAGTTCTGGTCTAGCGGGGTGGCTGGGTGAGCAGTTCTTC	CASSSGLAGWLGEQFF
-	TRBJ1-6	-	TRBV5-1	TGCGCCAGCAGCTTAACCACTGCGGGGGATTCACCCCTCCACTTT	CASSLTTAGDSPLHF
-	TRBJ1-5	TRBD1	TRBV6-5	TGTGCCAGCAGAAGAAGCGGGACAGGGCAGCCCCAGCATTTT	CASRRSGTGQPQHF
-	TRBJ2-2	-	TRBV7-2	TGTGCCAGCAGCTTAATGGGGACCGGGGAGCTGTTTTTT	CASSLMGTGELFF
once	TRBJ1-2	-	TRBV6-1	TGTGCCAGCAGTGAACAGATTTGGGGGGCAGGGGGCTACACCTTC	CASSEQIWGAGGYTF
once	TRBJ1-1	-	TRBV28	TGTGCCAGCAGTTTATTTGGGTCCCAGAACACTGAAGCTTTCTTT	CASSLFGSQNTEAFF
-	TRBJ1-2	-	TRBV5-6	TGTGCCAGCAGCCTCTCAGGGCCTGGCTACACCTTC	CASSLSGPGYTF
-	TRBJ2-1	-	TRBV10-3	TGTGCCATCTCCTCGTTTATTGGGGACCTCGGCAATGAGCAGTTCTTC	CAISSFIGDLGNEQFF
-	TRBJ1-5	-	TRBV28	TGTGCCAGCAGAGAGCTTAATCAGCCCCAGCATTTT	CASRELNQPQHF
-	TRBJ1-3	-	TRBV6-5	TGTGCCAGCAGTCCCTACAGGGATGGAAACACCATATATTTT	CASSPYRDGNTIYF
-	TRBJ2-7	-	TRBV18	TGTGCCAGCTCACCCAAACAGGATTCAAGCGTCTTC	CASSPKQDSSVF
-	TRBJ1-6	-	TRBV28	TGTGCCAGCAGTTTCGGGCAGGTCACAAGCTCCTATAATTCACCCCTCCACTTT	CASSFGQVTSSYNSPLHF
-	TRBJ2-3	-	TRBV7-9	TGTGCCAGCAGCTCTATGGTTAGCACAGATACGCAGTATTTT	CASSSMVSTDTQYF
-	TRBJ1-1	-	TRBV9	TGTGCCAGCAGCGACCCTCCGACTGAAGCTTTCTTT	CASSDPPTEAFF
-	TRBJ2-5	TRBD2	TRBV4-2	TGTGCCAGCAGCCAGGCGTCCGGGACTAGCGGGGGGGCTGAAGAGACCCAGTACTTC	CASSQASGTSGGAEETQYF
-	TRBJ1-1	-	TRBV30	TGTGCCTCATTCAGGGGAGGCACTGAAGCTTTCTTT	CASFRGGTEAFF
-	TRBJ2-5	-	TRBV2	TGTGCCAGCAGTGAAGGTGTAGAGACCCAGTACTTC	CASSEGVETQYF
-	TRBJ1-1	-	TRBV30	TGTGCCTGGACGGGGCGGGGTCACGCTTTCTTT	CAWTGRGHAFF
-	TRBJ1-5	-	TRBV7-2	TGTGCCAGCAGCCCGGACCGTTCGGGTCAGCCCCAGCATTTT	CASSPDRSGQPQHF
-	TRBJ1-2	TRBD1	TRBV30	TGTGCCTGGAGTCAACAGACAGGGTTTGGCTATGGCTACACCTTC	CAWSQQTGFGYGYTF
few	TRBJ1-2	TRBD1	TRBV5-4	TGTGCCAGCACCCGATGGGACAGGCCAAACTATGGCTACACCTTC	CASTRWDRPNYGYTF
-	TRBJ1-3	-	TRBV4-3	TGCGCCAGCAGCCGTAGGTCGGACAGCCTAGGAAACACCATATATTTT	CASSRRSDSLGNTIYF
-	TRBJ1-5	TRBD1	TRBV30	TGTGCCTGGAGCGAAGGACAGGGACATCAGCCCCAGCATTTT	CAWSEGQGHQPQHF
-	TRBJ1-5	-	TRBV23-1	TGCGCCAGCAGTTTGCACGACACCTCGTATCAGCCCCAGCATTTT	CASSLHDTSYQPQHF
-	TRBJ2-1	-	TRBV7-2	TGTGCCAGCAGCTTAGTTCCATACGGGGGTGAGCAGTTCTTC	CASSLVPYGGEQFF
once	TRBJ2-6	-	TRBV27	TGTGCCAGCAGTTTAAATGGCAGGGGCCGCTCTGGGGCCAACGTCCTGACTTTC	CASSLNGRGRSGANVLTF
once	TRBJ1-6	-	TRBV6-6	TGTGCCAGCAGTTCCCGGGACACCCAAGGGTCACCCCTCCACTTT	CASSSRDTQGSPLHF
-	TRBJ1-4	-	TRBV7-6	TGTGCCAGCAGCTTAGCGGGGCGTGGGGAAAAACTGTTTTTT	CASSLAGRGEKLFF
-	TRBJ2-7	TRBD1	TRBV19	TGTGCCAGTAGTTCGACAGGGTCGTCCTACGAGCAGTACTTC	CASSSTGSSYEQYF
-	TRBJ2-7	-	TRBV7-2	TGTGCCAGCAGCCAGGAACGGGCAGGCCCTTCCTACGAGCAGTACTTC	CASSQERAGPSYEQYF